These 31 T cell receptor beta chains originate from one sample sequenced in a study of blood T cells in healthy people across ages. It was with a sample-barcoded 5' primer and a J-beta primer mix that a second PCR of about 6 to 12 cycles was run. Using its own MiXCR run on the 5' RACE reads, TCRdb lists one record per CDR3 protein. The sample shows 1.5 million to 2 million distinct CDR3 sequences, roughly 27% of them seen only once. Sequences were obtained from blood. These receptor sequences come from a woman aged 30 to 39 in good health.

This clonotype turned up a few times. The gene calls are TRBV11-2 and TRBJ2-3; the D call may be TRBD1 or TRBD2 (5 bases each). Germline loops: CDR1 SGHAT, CDR2 FQNNGV. The CDR3 loop spans 15 amino acids. The ends were cut back, 0 bases at V and 4 bases at J, with 11 bases in the middle. Here the CDR3 reads CASSLDRGHSDTQYF. The CDR3 bases are TGTGCCAGCAGCTTAGATCGGGGCCATTCAGATACGCAGTATTTT.

This clonotype appeared many times. V and J are TRBV12-3 or TRBV12-4 and TRBJ2-5, with D possibly matching TRBD2 (7 bases). This CDR3 comprises 14 residues. V was shortened by 1 base and J by 5 bases, with 11 bases between the two germline ends. CDR3 region: CASSLDGGLETQYF. In DNA form, the CDR3 reads TGTGCCAGCAGTTTAGACGGGGGGCTGGAGACCCAGTACTTC.

Points on this clonotype: A much larger clone differs from this one at a single base, so this may be a read error. The missing conserved phenylalanine or tryptophan at the end of this CDR3 makes a read error likely. The chain joins TRBV20-1 to TRBJ2-1; the D gene is possibly TRBD2 (5 bases). CDR1 is DFQATT and CDR2 is SNEGSKA in the germline V gene (reference sequence). The CDR3 runs 15 residues. V dropped 0 bases and J dropped 0 bases, with 9 bases sitting between them. The CDR3 sequence is CSARDTGSSYNEQFL. As DNA, the CDR3 is TGCAGTGCTAGAGACACGGGGTCCTCCTACAATGAGCAGTTCTTA.

The chain has TRBV3-1 and TRBJ2-5, with D possibly TRBD1 on 6 matching bases. The DNA end is more similar to TRBJ2-7, so the J call may be wrong. The V gene's germline CDR1 is LGHDT and CDR2 YNNKEL (reference sequence). The CDR3 spans 14 residues. CDR3 sequence (DNA): TGTGCCAGCAGCCAACTGGACAGAGCCTACGAGCAGTACTTC. It codes for CASSQLDRAYEQYF.

In its sample, this clonotype was seen a few times. V is TRBV15 and J is TRBJ2-7; D is unclear. Germline CDR1 LNHNV, CDR2 YYDKDF (reference sequence). The CDR3 covers 15 residues. V lost 0 bases, J lost 0 bases, and 9 bases lay in between. In DNA, the CDR3 is TGTGCCACCAGCAGAGATCTGGCGGCCTCCTACGAGCAGTACTTC. Encoded protein: CATSRDLAASYEQYF.

Only a few counts were recorded for this clonotype. The chain joins TRBV12-5 to TRBJ2-4; no firm D call. Germline-derived CDR1 and CDR2 are LGHNT and FRNRAP. The CDR3 is 13 amino acids. The V end was cut by 0 bases, the J end by 5 bases, with 5 bases between. DNA for the CDR3: TGTGCTAGTGGTTTGGTCAATCAAAACATTCAGTACTTC. Translated: CASGLVNQNIQYF.

The rearrangement joins TRBV12-3 or TRBV12-4 to TRBJ1-6; D is unclear. The CDR3 runs to 15 residues. V was trimmed by 1 base and J by 6 bases, leaving 10 bases between them. CDR3 DNA: TGTGCCAGCAGTTTAGGGGTTTCGGGTAATTCACCCCTCCACTTT. The encoded protein is CASSLGVSGNSPLHF.

The chain links TRBV19 to TRBJ2-7; D is uncertain. The germline gives CDR1 LNHDA, CDR2 SQIVND (reference sequence). This CDR3 contains 15 residues. V was trimmed by 2 bases and J by 0 bases, leaving 11 bases between them. CDR3 in amino acids: CASSIKRMGSYEQYF. The CDR3 nucleotides are TGTGCCAGTAGTATAAAACGGATGGGCTCCTACGAGCAGTACTTC.

Details on this clonotype: Given a much more abundant clone one base away, this may be a read error. The chain couples TRBV9 to TRBJ2-7; D unresolved. The germline CDR1 and CDR2 sequences are SGDLS and YYNGEE. This CDR3 has 15 amino acids. V shed 3 bases and J shed 2 bases, with 15 bases lying between them. CDR3 region: CASSGGPPGTYEQYF. CDR3 in DNA: TGTGCCAGCAGCGGAGGACCCCCTGGCACCTACGAGCAGTACTTC.

This clonotype was seen only once. The V and J genes are TRBV5-6 and TRBJ1-6; D gene uncertain. The ends were cut back, 0 bases at V and 0 bases at J, with 10 bases in the middle. The length of the CDR3 is 17 residues. The germline gives CDR1 SGHDT, CDR2 YYEEEE. CDR3 residues: CASSLGSESSYNSPLHF. The CDR3 coding sequence is TGTGCCAGCAGCTTGGGGTCCGAGAGCTCCTATAATTCACCCCTCCACTTT.

This clonotype was counted a few times. The J gene is TRBJ1-6, the V gene TRBV7-9; TRBD1 is a possible D gene (6 bases). Trimming removed 5 bases at V and 9 bases at J, with 14 bases between. Germline loops: CDR1 SEHNR, CDR2 FQNEAQ (reference sequence). CDR3 length: 14 residues. The CDR3 loop is CASSETGFSSPLHF. The CDR3 coding sequence is TGTGCCAGCAGCGAGACAGGCTTCAGTTCACCCCTCCACTTT.

This clonotype was recorded a few times. V and J are TRBV14 and TRBJ2-5, with D possibly TRBD1 on 6 matching bases. The germline CDR1 and CDR2 sequences are SGHDN and FVKESK. This CDR3 is 15 amino acids long. The V end lost 3 bases, the J end lost 4 bases, and 15 bases lay between the germline ends. CDR3 in amino acids: CASSQKTGIGETQYF. The DNA for the CDR3 is TGTGCCAGCAGCCAGAAAACAGGGATTGGAGAGACCCAGTACTTC.

This clonotype was observed a handful of times. This chain uses TRBV20-1 with TRBJ2-1, with 11 nucleotides matching TRBD2. The CDR3 spans 16 residues. In germline, CDR1 is DFQATT, CDR2 SNEGSKA (reference sequence). The trim removed 6 bases at V and 4 bases at J, leaving 11 bases unmatched. CDR3 nucleotide sequence: TGCAGTGCCCCTAATCGGGCTAGCGGGGGGTACAATGAGCAGTTCTTC. Protein: CSAPNRASGGYNEQFF.

This clonotype was detected a few times. This rearrangement joins TRBV4-3 to TRBJ2-3; 12 bases are a match to TRBD2. The V gene's germline CDR1 is LGHNA and CDR2 YSLEER. With V trimmed by 1 base and J by 0 bases, 5 bases remained unmatched. The CDR3 is 18 amino acids. The CDR3 coding sequence is TGCGCCAGCAGCCAAGCGACTAGCGGGAGTGTAAGCACAGATACGCAGTATTTT. This encodes CASSQATSGSVSTDTQYF.

Concerning this clonotype itself: Since a much larger clone is just one base distant, this may be a read error. The chain joins TRBV10-3 to TRBJ2-5; 14 bases align to TRBD2. Germline trimming cut 2 bases from V and 4 bases from J; bases unmatched to any gene: 3. The CDR3 has 16 amino acids. The germline V gene encodes CDR1 ENHRY and CDR2 SYGVKD. Here the CDR3 DNA reads TGTGCCATCAGTGAGCTGACTAGCGGGAGGGGAGAGACCCAGTACTTC. This gives the protein CAISELTSGRGETQYF.

This clonotype has at least ten counts. This chain joins TRBV20-1 and TRBJ2-6; unclear D gene. Germline V gene lookup returns CDR1 DFQATT and CDR2 SNEGSKA (reference sequence). This CDR3 spans 15 amino acids. V was cut by 3 bases and J by 0 bases, with 9 bases left in between. The CDR3 is CSASDPGSGANVLTF. The DNA of the CDR3 is TGCAGTGCTAGTGACCCTGGCTCTGGGGCCAACGTCCTGACTTTC.

The sample holds a few counts of this clonotype. The chain is built from TRBV24-1 and TRBJ2-4; 10 bases are a match to TRBD1. The V segment lost 6 bases and the J segment 8 bases; nucleotides outside the gene matches: 3. Germline V gene data show CDR1 as KGHDR and CDR2 as SFDVKD. This CDR3 is 13 amino acids long. The CDR3: CATSKGTGDIQYF. The CDR3 DNA sequence: TGTGCCACCAGTAAAGGGACAGGGGACATTCAGTACTTC.

The CDR3 region is CASSPRGGGNYNEQFF. The CDR3 bases are TGTGCCAGCAGCCCGCGGGGCGGGGGGAACTACAATGAGCAGTTCTTC. The V gene is TRBV11-3, the J gene TRBJ2-1; the match to TRBD2 covers 8 bases. Germline V gives CDR1 SGHNT, CDR2 YENEEA. With 5 bases clipped from V and 3 bases from J, the junction kept 9 bases outside the gene matches. The CDR3 runs 16 residues.

This clonotype was detected ten times or more. The chain recombines TRBV12-3 or TRBV12-4 with TRBJ1-2; no definite D call. Deletions cut 6 bases from V and 1 base from J, with 15 bases between. The CDR3 runs to 15 residues. CDR3 sequence: CASSSPGNLNYGYTF. The CDR3 coding sequence is TGTGCCAGCAGCTCACCCGGGAACCTTAACTATGGCTACACCTTC.

V usage is TRBV5-1 and J usage is TRBJ2-5; TRBD1 is a possible D gene (5 bases). Germline CDR1 SGHRS, CDR2 YFSETQ. The CDR3 has 16 residues. V was pared by 4 bases and J by 5 bases, with 21 bases between. The CDR3: CASSEAGSPLGETQYF. CDR3 coding DNA: TGCGCCAGCAGCGAAGCAGGGTCTCCCCTTGGGGAGACCCAGTACTTC.

This chain connects TRBV28 to TRBJ2-7; D gene ambiguous. This CDR3 region has 13 residues. Germline V gene data show CDR1 as MDHEN and CDR2 as SYDVKM. V was shortened by 8 bases and J by 3 bases, with 14 bases between the two germline ends. The CDR3 DNA reads TGTGCCAGCCGAAGGCAGGATCTCTACGAGCAGTACTTC. Translation gives CASRRQDLYEQYF.

This clonotype was counted between two and nine times. The chain has TRBV12-3 or TRBV12-4 and TRBJ2-3; 9 bases align to TRBD1. V gave up 8 bases and J gave up 6 bases; unmatched junction bases: 9. The CDR3 consists of 14 residues. In DNA, the CDR3 is TGTGCCAGCGGTACAGGGGGCGCGTGGGATACGCAGTATTTT. It translates to CASGTGGAWDTQYF.

This clonotype was detected ten times or more. The rearrangement links TRBV6-6 to TRBJ2-5, with a tentative D call TRBD1 (6 bases). Germline CDR1 and CDR2: MNHNY and SVGAGI (reference sequence). The CDR3 loop spans 16 amino acids. V gave up 2 bases and J gave up 2 bases, with 15 bases separating them. The CDR3 loop reads CASSYRRDNPQETQYF. In DNA, the CDR3 is TGTGCCAGCAGTTACCGCAGGGACAACCCACAAGAGACCCAGTACTTC.

The chain is built from TRBV6-5 and TRBJ1-6, with 7 bases matching TRBD1. The CDR3 spans 14 residues. The J segment lost 9 bases and the V segment lost 6 bases, leaving 8 bases of the junction unmatched. CDR1 is MNHEY, CDR2 SVGAGI, per germline. In DNA form, the CDR3 reads TGTGCCAGCAGACTACAGGGGATAGGTTCACCCCTCCACTTT. The encoded protein is CASRLQGIGSPLHF.

The table lists this clonotype with a few counts. V gene TRBV5-1 combines with J gene TRBJ1-1; no clear D gene. Per the germline V gene, CDR1 is SGHRS and CDR2 is YFSETQ. The CDR3 has 15 residues. Trimming took off 0 bases at V and 1 base at J, with 10 bases between the two ends. DNA for the CDR3: TGCGCCAGCAGCTTGGATCCGGCGGGGAACACTGAAGCTTTCTTT. The encoded protein is CASSLDPAGNTEAFF.

This clonotype occurred many times. The V call is TRBV7-2, the J call TRBJ2-7; D is possibly TRBD2 (6 bases). Per the germline V gene, CDR1 is SGHTA and CDR2 is FQGNSA. Trimming removed 5 bases from V and 0 bases from J, with 14 bases in between. There are 15 residues in the CDR3. CDR3 sequence (DNA): TGTGCCAGCAGCCCTTGGAGGGGAAGCTCCTACGAGCAGTACTTC. This codes for CASSPWRGSSYEQYF.

The CDR3 region is CASSPAWPEQYF. CDR3 DNA: TGTGCCAGCAGCCCCGCTTGGCCAGAGCAGTACTTC. The chain joins TRBV7-2 to TRBJ2-7; D gene unclear. V was trimmed by 5 bases and J by 7 bases, leaving 12 bases between them. CDR1 is SGHTA and CDR2 is FQGNSA in the germline V gene. This CDR3 is 12 amino acids long.

The J gene is TRBJ2-1, the V gene TRBV28, with 11 bases aligning to TRBD1. Germline CDR1 and CDR2: MDHEN and SYDVKM. CDR3 size: 16 residues. Trimming removed 2 bases from V and 5 bases from J; junction bases left unmatched: 5. The CDR3 is CASSLGGTGGNNEQFF. Written as DNA, the CDR3 is TGTGCCAGCAGTTTAGGGGGGACAGGGGGTAACAATGAGCAGTTCTTC.

This clonotype turned up a few times. The V gene is TRBV28, the J gene TRBJ2-1; D remains ambiguous. Germline CDR1 is MDHEN and CDR2 is SYDVKM. The CDR3 is 12 residues long. The V gene lost 3 bases and the J gene lost 10 bases, with 10 bases spanning the gap. CDR3 amino acids: CASSLRTLEQFF. The CDR3 coding sequence is TGTGCCAGCAGTTTGCGAACTCTCGAGCAGTTCTTC.

This chain links TRBV28 with TRBJ1-5, with 8 bases that match TRBD1. This CDR3 is built from 17 residues. The ends lost 7 bases at V and 2 bases at J; junction bases unmatched: 13. CDR1 is MDHEN, CDR2 SYDVKM, per germline. The CDR3 bases are TGTGCCAGCAAACTTACAGGGGGTATCCTTGGCAATCAGCCCCAGCATTTT. Its protein product is CASKLTGGILGNQPQHF.

With regard to this clonotype: This sequence may be a read error, since a much larger clone differs from it by one base. The J gene is TRBJ2-1, the V gene TRBV30; D possibly corresponds to TRBD2 (6 bases). Gene TRBJ2-7 matches the end of the DNA better, so the J call may be wrong. The CDR3 loop spans 13 amino acids. CDR1 and CDR2 from the germline V gene are GTSNPN and SVGIG (reference sequence). The CDR3: CAWGEDTYNEQYF. CDR3 nucleotide sequence: TGTGCCTGGGGGGAGGACACCTACAATGAGCAGTACTTC.